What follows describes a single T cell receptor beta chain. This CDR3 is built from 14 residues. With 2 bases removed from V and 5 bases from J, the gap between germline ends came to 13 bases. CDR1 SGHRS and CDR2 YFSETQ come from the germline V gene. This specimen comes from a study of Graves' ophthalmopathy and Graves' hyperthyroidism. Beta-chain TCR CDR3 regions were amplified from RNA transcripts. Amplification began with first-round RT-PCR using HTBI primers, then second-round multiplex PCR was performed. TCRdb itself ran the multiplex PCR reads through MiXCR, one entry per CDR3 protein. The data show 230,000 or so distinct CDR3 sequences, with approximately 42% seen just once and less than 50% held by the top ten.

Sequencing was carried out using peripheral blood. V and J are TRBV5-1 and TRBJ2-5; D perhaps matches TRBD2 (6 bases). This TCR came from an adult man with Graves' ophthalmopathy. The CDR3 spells CASSLGAGRETQYF. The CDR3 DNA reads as TGCGCCAGCAGCTTAGGCGCAGGGAGGGAGACCCAGTACTTC.